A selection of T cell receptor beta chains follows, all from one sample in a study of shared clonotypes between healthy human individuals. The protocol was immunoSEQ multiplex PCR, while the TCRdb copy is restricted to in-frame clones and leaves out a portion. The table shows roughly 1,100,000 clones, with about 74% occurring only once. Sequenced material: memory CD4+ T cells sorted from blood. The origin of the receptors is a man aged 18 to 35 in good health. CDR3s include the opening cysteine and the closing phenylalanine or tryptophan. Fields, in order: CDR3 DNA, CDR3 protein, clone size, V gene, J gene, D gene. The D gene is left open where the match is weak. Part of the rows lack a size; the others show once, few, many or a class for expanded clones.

CDR3nt: TGCGCCAGCAGCCAAGGGGACCCTCGTGATACGCAGTATTTT
CDR3aa: CASSQGDPRDTQYF
abundance: -
v_gene: TRBV4-1
j_gene: TRBJ2-3
d_gene: -

CDR3nt: TGCGCCAGCGTCGGCCAGAGGCAACCCTACGAGCAGTACTTC
CDR3aa: CASVGQRQPYEQYF
abundance: -
v_gene: TRBV10-1
j_gene: TRBJ2-7
d_gene: -

CDR3nt: TGTGCCAGCAGTGAAAACGTGAACAACGTTTTAACACCCCTCCACTTT
CDR3aa: CASSENVNNVLTPLHF
abundance: -
v_gene: TRBV6-1
j_gene: TRBJ1-6
d_gene: -

CDR3nt: TGTGGAACTAGCGGGCCACCCTCCTACGAGCAGTACTTC
CDR3aa: CGTSGPPSYEQYF
abundance: few
v_gene: TRBV28
j_gene: TRBJ2-7
d_gene: TRBD2

CDR3nt: TGTGCCAGCTCTCAGGGCGACCTTAATTTAAATTCACCCCTCCACTTT
CDR3aa: CASSQGDLNLNSPLHF
abundance: -
v_gene: TRBV2
j_gene: TRBJ1-6
d_gene: -

CDR3nt: TGTGCCAGCAGTTTAGAGCGGGGGACAGATACGCAGTATTTT
CDR3aa: CASSLERGTDTQYF
abundance: -
v_gene: TRBV28
j_gene: TRBJ2-3
d_gene: TRBD2

CDR3nt: TGCGCCAGCAGTGACAGACAGGGGGGGACCGGGGAGCTGTTTTTT
CDR3aa: CASSDRQGGTGELFF
abundance: -
v_gene: TRBV10-1
j_gene: TRBJ2-2
d_gene: TRBD1

CDR3nt: TGCGCCAGCAGCTTGCTCTCAGCGGGTAACACAGATACGCAGTATTTT
CDR3aa: CASSLLSAGNTDTQYF
abundance: once
v_gene: TRBV5-1
j_gene: TRBJ2-3
d_gene: -

CDR3nt: TGCGCCAGCAGCTTGGGACCCACAGATACGCAGTATTTT
CDR3aa: CASSLGPTDTQYF
abundance: few
v_gene: TRBV5-1
j_gene: TRBJ2-3
d_gene: -

CDR3nt: TGTGCCAGCTCCTCCCCCAGGGAGACCCAGTACTTC
CDR3aa: CASSSPRETQYF
abundance: -
v_gene: TRBV6-6
j_gene: TRBJ2-5
d_gene: -

CDR3nt: TGTGCCAGTAGTATAGGCCGGACAGGGAGCAATGAGCAGTTCTTC
CDR3aa: CASSIGRTGSNEQFF
abundance: -
v_gene: TRBV19
j_gene: TRBJ2-1
d_gene: TRBD1

CDR3nt: TGTGCCAGCAGCTTGAAAGGGACAGGGGACGGAACTAATGAAAAACTGTTTTTT
CDR3aa: CASSLKGTGDGTNEKLFF
abundance: -
v_gene: TRBV5-4
j_gene: TRBJ1-4
d_gene: TRBD1

CDR3nt: TGTGCCAGCAGCTTGACAGGGATCCCTGGGGCCAACGTCCTGACTTTC
CDR3aa: CASSLTGIPGANVLTF
abundance: -
v_gene: TRBV7-9
j_gene: TRBJ2-6
d_gene: TRBD1

CDR3nt: TGTGCCAGCAGTGTCCTTGGCTCTGGAAACACCATATATTTT
CDR3aa: CASSVLGSGNTIYF
abundance: -
v_gene: TRBV6-1
j_gene: TRBJ1-3
d_gene: -

CDR3nt: TGTGCCAGCAGCTTAGGTATGCCAGGGGTCGACTCTGGGGCCAACGTCCTGACTTTC
CDR3aa: CASSLGMPGVDSGANVLTF
abundance: few
v_gene: TRBV11-3
j_gene: TRBJ2-6
d_gene: -

CDR3nt: TGCAGCGTTGTTCTATACACAGATACGCAGTATTTT
CDR3aa: CSVVLYTDTQYF
abundance: -
v_gene: TRBV29-1
j_gene: TRBJ2-3
d_gene: -

CDR3nt: TGTGCCAGCAGCTTAGATCAGGGGGCCTACGAGCAGTACTTC
CDR3aa: CASSLDQGAYEQYF
abundance: -
v_gene: TRBV11-2
j_gene: TRBJ2-7
d_gene: TRBD1